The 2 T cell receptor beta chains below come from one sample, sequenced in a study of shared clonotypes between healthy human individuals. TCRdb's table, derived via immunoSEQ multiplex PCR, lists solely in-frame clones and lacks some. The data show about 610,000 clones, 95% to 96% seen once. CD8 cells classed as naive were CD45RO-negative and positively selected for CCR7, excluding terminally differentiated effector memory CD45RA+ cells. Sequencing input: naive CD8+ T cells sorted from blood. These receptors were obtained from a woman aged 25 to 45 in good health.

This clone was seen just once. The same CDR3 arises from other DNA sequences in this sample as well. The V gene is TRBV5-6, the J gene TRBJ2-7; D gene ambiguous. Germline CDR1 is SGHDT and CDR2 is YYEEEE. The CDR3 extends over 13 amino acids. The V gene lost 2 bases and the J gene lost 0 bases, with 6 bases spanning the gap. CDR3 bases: TGTGCCAGCAGCTTTTCCAGCTCCTACGAGCAGTACTTC. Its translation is CASSFSSSYEQYF.

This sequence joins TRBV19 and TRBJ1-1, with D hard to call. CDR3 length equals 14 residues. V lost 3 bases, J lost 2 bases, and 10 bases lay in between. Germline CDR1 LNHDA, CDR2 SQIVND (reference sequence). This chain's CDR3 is CASSIWVGNTEAFF. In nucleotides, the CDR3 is TGTGCCAGTAGTATCTGGGTAGGAAACACTGAAGCTTTCTTT.